The next 28 T cell receptor beta chains were all read from a single sample in a study of blood T cell repertoires in COVID-19. Sequenced by immunoSEQ multiplex PCR; TCRdb stores in-frame clones only, minus some. The sample contains more than 75,000 clones, roughly four fifths of which appear only once. The sample consisted of peripheral blood. These receptors came from a human donor in a cohort sampled during active COVID-19.

V gene TRBV20-1 combines with J gene TRBJ1-2; D may be TRBD1 (6 bases). Trimming took 4 bases from V and 8 from J, leaving 11 bases between them. Germline-derived CDR1 and CDR2 are DFQATT and SNEGSKA (reference sequence). The CDR3 consists of 11 residues. The CDR3 sequence: CSATLGQGYTF. In nucleotides, the CDR3 is TGCAGTGCTACTTTAGGACAGGGCTACACCTTC.

The J gene is TRBJ2-7, the V gene TRBV7-2; 13 bases map to TRBD2. Germline CDR1 SGHTA, CDR2 FQGNSA. V lost 2 bases and J lost 5; bases outside the gene matches: 9. The CDR3 contains 17 residues. The CDR3 DNA sequence: TGTGCCAGCAGCTTACCCCTACTAGCGGGGGGGCGAGACGAGCAGTACTTC. Translating it yields CASSLPLLAGGRDEQYF.

The chain employs TRBV7-8 and TRBJ1-2, with TRBD1 identical over 7 bases. Trimming took 1 base from V and 4 from J; bases not matched to a gene: 3. Germline V gives CDR1 SGHVS, CDR2 FQNEAQ. This CDR3 comprises 14 residues. The CDR3: CASSLGGQSYGYTF. In nucleotides, the CDR3 is TGTGCCAGCAGCTTAGGGGGACAGAGCTATGGCTACACCTTC.

This chain uses TRBV5-5 with TRBJ1-2, with D uncertain. CDR1 is SGHKS, CDR2 YYEKEE, per germline (reference sequence). The CDR3 extends over 14 amino acids. V lost 0 bases to trimming and J lost 0 bases, with 6 bases between them. The CDR3 nucleotides read TGTGCCAGCAGCTTGGGGAGGTCTAACTATGGCTACACCTTC. Its translation: CASSLGRSNYGYTF.

The chain couples TRBV7-2 to TRBJ2-2; 9 nucleotides agree with TRBD2. Trimming removed 6 bases from V and 7 bases from J; junction bases left unmatched: 12. The CDR3 extends over 16 amino acids. Germline values: CDR1 SGHTA, CDR2 FQGNSA. CDR3 sequence reads: CASSYSPSGVSGELFF. The CDR3 nucleotides are TGTGCCAGCAGTTATAGCCCTAGCGGGGTTAGCGGGGAGCTGTTTTTT.

This clone has a handful of counts. The rearrangement uses TRBV19 and TRBJ1-1; 12 bases line up with TRBD1. This CDR3 spans 15 amino acids. Germline values: CDR1 LNHDA, CDR2 SQIVND (reference sequence). J gave up 3 bases and V 5 bases, and 4 bases lay outside the gene matches. CDR3: CASSGDRGLHTEAFF. CDR3 bases: TGTGCCAGTAGTGGGGACAGGGGGCTGCACACTGAAGCTTTCTTT.

This clone has a handful of counts. V and J are TRBV5-6 and TRBJ2-2, with 7 bases that match TRBD1. Per germline, CDR1 SGHDT and CDR2 YYEEEE. With 4 bases clipped from V and 4 bases from J, the junction kept 4 bases outside the gene matches. The CDR3 loop spans 14 amino acids. In DNA, the CDR3 is TGTGCCAGCAGCGGGTCAGGGGGCACCGGGGAGCTGTTTTTT. Translation: CASSGSGGTGELFF. Full variable domain (missing parts from reference TRBV5-6 and TRBJ2-2): DAGVTQSPTHLIKTRGQQVTLRCSPKSGHDTVSWYQQALGQGPQFIFQYYEEEERQRGNFPDRFSGHQFPNYSSELNVNALLLGDSALYLCASSGSGGTGELFFGEGSRLTVL.

CDR3 nucleotides: TGTGCCAGCAGCCACTTCAGGGGAATGGGCGATGAGCAGTTCTTC. Residues: CASSHFRGMGDEQFF. V usage is TRBV3-1 (or the pseudogene TRBV3-2) and J usage is TRBJ2-1, with a tentative D call TRBD1 (6 bases). The V gene's germline CDR1 is LGHDT and CDR2 YNNKEL (reference sequence). This CDR3 contains 15 residues. V lost 3 bases, J lost 8 bases, and 17 bases lay in between.

The CDR3 is CASRSSLDTQYF. CDR3 DNA: TGTGCCAGCAGAAGCTCATTAGATACGCAGTATTTT. This rearrangement joins TRBV11-2 to TRBJ2-3; the D is unclear. The V and J ends lost 6 bases and 5 bases respectively, with 9 bases between them. Germline CDR1 reads SGHAT; CDR2 reads FQNNGV. The CDR3 covers 12 residues. Full variable domain (outside the CDR3, taken from reference TRBV11-2 and TRBJ2-3): EAGVAQSPRYKIIEKRQSVAFWCNPISGHATLYWYQQILGQGPKLLIQFQNNGVVDDSQLPKDRFSAERLKGVDSTLKIQPAKLEDSAVYLCASRSSLDTQYFGPGTRLTVL.

The chain carries TRBV2 and TRBJ1-1, with D possibly matching TRBD1 (5 bases). CDR1 and CDR2 from the germline V gene are SNHLY and FYNNEI. Trimming took off 8 bases at V and 6 bases at J, with 13 bases between the two ends. The CDR3 extends over 12 amino acids. The DNA for the CDR3 is TGTGCCAGCGGTTATGGGGGGGCTGAAGCTTTCTTT. Protein sequence: CASGYGGAEAFF.

V and J are TRBV7-8 and TRBJ2-1; the D gene is possibly TRBD2 (6 bases). Germline CDR1 reads SGHVS; CDR2 reads FQNEAQ. V gave up 1 base and J gave up 2 bases, with 12 bases separating them. This CDR3 is built from 16 residues. CDR3 sequence reads: CASSLVGGPTYNEQFF. CDR3 nucleotide sequence: TGTGCCAGCAGCTTAGTGGGGGGTCCTACCTACAATGAGCAGTTCTTC.

The chain carries TRBV3-1 (or the pseudogene TRBV3-2) and TRBJ2-3; weak D call: TRBD2 (6 bases). V lost 0 bases and J 1 base, leaving 14 bases between the germline ends. Germline V gene lookup returns CDR1 LGHDT and CDR2 YNNKEL (reference sequence). This CDR3 is 17 amino acids long. The CDR3 spells CASSQEGRTIRTDTQYF. CDR3 nucleotide sequence: TGTGCCAGCAGCCAAGAGGGACGGACTATACGCACAGATACGCAGTATTTT.

The CDR3 sequence is CASGLVRGTGGISYEQYF. The DNA for the CDR3 is TGTGCTAGTGGTTTGGTACGTGGGACAGGGGGCATAAGCTACGAGCAGTACTTC. The chain has TRBV12-5 and TRBJ2-7; 12 nucleotides line up with TRBD1. CDR3 length: 18 residues. V lost 0 bases to trimming and J lost 3 bases; unmatched junction nucleotides: 9. Germline V gene sequence: CDR1 LGHNT, CDR2 FRNRAP. The entire variable domain, with the rest obtained from reference TRBV12-5 and TRBJ2-7, is as follows: DARVTQTPRHKVTEMGQEVTMRCQPILGHNTVFWYRQTMMQGLELLAYFRNRAPLDDSGMPKDRFSAEMPDATLATLKIQPSEPRDSAVYFCASGLVRGTGGISYEQYFGPGTRLTVT.

The chain links TRBV28 to TRBJ1-6; TRBD1 aligns across 9 bases. The ends lost 5 bases at V and 7 bases at J; junction bases unmatched: 9. Germline V gene data show CDR1 as MDHEN and CDR2 as SYDVKM. The CDR3 has 16 amino acids. CDR3 sequence reads: CASSQHPGQGNSPLHF. The DNA of the CDR3 is TGTGCCAGCAGTCAGCACCCGGGACAGGGAAATTCACCCCTCCACTTT. The whole variable domain, remainder taken from reference TRBV28 and TRBJ1-6, is DVKVTQSSRYLVKRTGEKVFLECVQDMDHENMFWYRQDPGLGLRLIYFSYDVKMKEKGDIPEGYSVSREKKERFSLILESASTNQTSMYLCASSQHPGQGNSPLHFGNGTRLTVT.

V is TRBV11-2 and J is TRBJ2-2; maybe TRBD1 (5 bases). Trimming took off 1 base at V and 3 bases at J, with 9 bases between the two ends. Germline CDR1 is SGHAT and CDR2 is FQNNGV. The CDR3 totals 15 residues. The CDR3 here is CASSLGLRDTGELFF. The CDR3 DNA sequence: TGTGCCAGCAGCTTAGGTCTCAGGGACACCGGGGAGCTGTTTTTT.

The chain is built from TRBV30 and TRBJ2-2, with 8 bases aligning to TRBD2. With V trimmed by 5 bases and J by 5 bases, 1 base remained unmatched. CDR1 is GTSNPN, CDR2 SVGIG, per germline (reference sequence). The CDR3 covers 12 residues. CDR3 sequence: CAWAGGTGELFF. The CDR3 DNA follows: TGTGCCTGGGCGGGGGGTACCGGGGAGCTGTTTTTT.

The rearrangement links TRBV19 to TRBJ2-7; tentative D call: TRBD2 (5 bases). Germline CDR1 is LNHDA and CDR2 is SQIVND (reference sequence). The germline V and J ends were trimmed by 7 bases and 0 bases, with 13 bases remaining between them. The CDR3 has 14 amino acids. This chain's CDR3 is CASKWRISSYEQYF. In nucleotides, the CDR3 is TGTGCCAGTAAATGGAGGATAAGCTCCTACGAGCAGTACTTC. The complete variable domain, with remaining parts taken from reference TRBV19 and TRBJ2-7, reads DGGITQSPKYLFRKEGQNVTLSCEQNLNHDAMYWYRQDPGQGLRLIYYSQIVNDFQKGDIAEGYSVSREKKESFPLTVTSAQKNPTAFYLCASKWRISSYEQYFGPGTRLTVT.

The chain recombines TRBV11-2 with TRBJ2-3; D remains unclear. Trimming pared 5 bases from V and 0 bases from J, leaving 12 bases between. The CDR3 spans 15 residues. The germline V gene encodes CDR1 SGHAT and CDR2 FQNNGV. The CDR3 sequence is CASSLTGHSTDTQYF. The CDR3, as DNA: TGTGCCAGCAGCCTAACTGGTCATAGCACAGATACGCAGTATTTT.

The rearrangement joins TRBV2 to TRBJ1-6; 10 bases align to TRBD1. CDR1 SNHLY and CDR2 FYNNEI come from the germline V gene. CDR3 length: 16 amino acids. The V gene end was trimmed by 6 bases and the J gene end by 7 bases; junction bases not matched to a gene: 9. The CDR3 spells CASRGDRGIRNSPLHF. CDR3 DNA: TGTGCCAGCAGGGGGGACAGGGGCATCAGGAATTCACCCCTCCACTTT.

This chain uses TRBV10-2 with TRBJ1-2; D possibly corresponds to TRBD1 (6 bases). The germline CDR1 and CDR2 sequences are WSHSY and SAAADI. This CDR3 region has 15 residues. V was cut by 3 bases and J by 7 bases, with 18 bases left in between. CDR3 protein: CASSDVRGQGRGYTF. The CDR3 bases are TGCGCCAGCAGTGATGTTAGGGGACAAGGACGTGGCTACACCTTC.

This sequence joins TRBV6-5 and TRBJ1-2; unclear D gene. The V end lost 6 bases, the J end lost 5 bases, and 13 bases lay between the germline ends. CDR1 is MNHEY, CDR2 SVGAGI, per germline. The CDR3 covers 13 residues. CDR3 in DNA: TGTGCCAGCAGGGTTTCTGGAGGGTATGGCTACACCTTC. It is translated as CASRVSGGYGYTF.

The chain carries TRBV13 and TRBJ2-2; D gene unclear. CDR1 PRHDT and CDR2 FYEKMQ come from the germline V gene (reference sequence). The CDR3 runs 13 residues. V lost 2 bases and J 7 bases, leaving 8 bases between the germline ends. The CDR3 reads CASSLSADGELFF. As DNA, the CDR3 is TGTGCCAGCAGCTTATCGGCGGACGGGGAGCTGTTTTTT.

This chain uses TRBV3-1 (or the pseudogene TRBV3-2) with TRBJ2-2, with 7 bases aligning to TRBD2. Per the germline V gene, CDR1 is LGHDT and CDR2 is YNNKEL (reference sequence). There are 14 residues in the CDR3. After removal of 1 base from V and 4 bases from J, the junction contained 0 bases not matched to a gene. The CDR3 DNA is TGTGCCAGCAGCCAAGGGGGGGGCACCGGGGAGCTGTTTTTT. Translating gives CASSQGGGTGELFF.

The gene calls are TRBV7-9 and TRBJ2-1, with TRBD1 identical over 7 bases. From germline, CDR1 is SEHNR and CDR2 FQNEAQ (reference sequence). V dropped 5 bases and J dropped 2; count of bases not matched to a gene: 9. The CDR3 is 16 amino acids. DNA for the CDR3: TGTGCCAGCAGCCCACGCACAGGGGCAGCCTACAATGAGCAGTTCTTC. Its translation: CASSPRTGAAYNEQFF.

This clone was seen only a few times. V gene TRBV7-8 combines with J gene TRBJ2-7, with TRBD1 matching over 9 bases. Germline values: CDR1 SGHVS, CDR2 FQNEAQ. The CDR3 covers 14 residues. V lost 4 bases to trimming and J lost 3 bases; unmatched junction nucleotides: 4. CDR3 sequence (DNA): TGTGCCAGCAGCTCACGGGACAGGGTCTACGAGCAGTACTTC. Translated: CASSSRDRVYEQYF.

V gene TRBV7-8 combines with J gene TRBJ2-7, with 8 positions matching TRBD1. The germline CDR1 and CDR2 sequences are SGHVS and FQNEAQ. With 5 bases clipped from V and 2 bases from J, the junction kept 8 bases outside the gene matches. The CDR3 length is 15 residues. CDR3 DNA sequence: TGTGCCAGCAGCGGCACAGGGGGGAACACCTACGAGCAGTACTTC. Its protein is CASSGTGGNTYEQYF.

This clone came up once. This sequence joins TRBV7-2 and TRBJ1-4, with a tentative D call TRBD1 (5 bases). The CDR3 extends over 14 amino acids. The V end lost 5 bases, the J end lost 3 bases, and 10 bases lay between the germline ends. Germline lookup yields CDR1 SGHTA and CDR2 FQGNSA. DNA for the CDR3: TGTGCCAGCAGCGCCCGGGGGTCTAATGAAAAACTGTTTTTT. It translates to CASSARGSNEKLFF.

The chain recombines TRBV7-3 with TRBJ2-2; TRBD1 is a possible D gene (6 bases). Trimming removed 6 bases from V and 8 bases from J, with 22 bases in between. Germline lookup yields CDR1 SGHTA and CDR2 FQGTGA. CDR3 length: 16 residues. For the CDR3, the DNA is TGTGCCAGCAGTCAGGGGTGGCGAACCCCGGGAGGGGAGCTGTTTTTT. Protein sequence: CASSQGWRTPGGELFF.